Listed below are T cell receptor beta chains from one sample, sequenced in a study of T cells in Graves' hyperthyroidism and ophthalmopathy. TCRdb reanalysed the multiplex PCR reads using MiXCR and keeps one entry per CDR3 protein. The repertoire holds about 420,000 distinct CDR3 sequences, with 15% to 19% as singletons. The sequencing input was blood. These receptors all stem from a young woman with Graves' hyperthyroidism. The CDR3 runs from the conserved cysteine through the conserved F or W. The D gene is left open where the match is weak. Some rows have no size entry. The others give once, few or many, or a class for an expanded clone.

v_call,j_call,clone_size,d_call,cdr3_nt,cdr3_aa
TRBV4-1,TRBJ2-1,-,-,TGCGCCAGCAGCCGGGACGTGACCAATGAGCAGTTCTTC,CASSRDVTNEQFF
TRBV7-9,TRBJ1-1,many,TRBD1,TGTGCCAGCATCAGAGACAGGGTGAACACTGAAGCTTTCTTT,CASIRDRVNTEAFF
TRBV5-1,TRBJ1-1,many,-,TGCGCCAGCAGGCTTGGGAACACTGAAGCTTTCTTT,CASRLGNTEAFF
TRBV6-1,TRBJ2-2,many,-,TGTGCCAGCCTCGGATGGGCCGGGGAGCTGTTTTTT,CASLGWAGELFF
TRBV3-1,TRBJ1-2,many,-,TGTGCCAGCAGCCGTTTAATAGGCGGCTATGGCTACACCTTC,CASSRLIGGYGYTF
TRBV29-1,TRBJ1-1,many,-,TGCAGCGTTGAACCGGGACCGATGAACACTGAAGCTTTCTTT,CSVEPGPMNTEAFF
TRBV18,TRBJ2-7,many,-,TGTGCCAGCTCACCACAATGGTTGTACGAGCAGTACTTC,CASSPQWLYEQYF
TRBV6-1,TRBJ2-7,many,-,TGTGCCAGCAGTCCGAACCTCTCACAGGGGGGGTACGAGCAGTACTTC,CASSPNLSQGGYEQYF
TRBV28,TRBJ2-1,many,-,TGTGCCAGCAGTTTCGCTTGGAGCTCCTACAATGAGCAGTTCTTC,CASSFAWSSYNEQFF
TRBV12-3/TRBV12-4,TRBJ1-6,many,-,TGTGCCAGCAGTTTGGCAGGGCATTTCCTCCACTTT,CASSLAGHFLHF
TRBV24-1,TRBJ2-2,-,TRBD1,TGTGCGTCTCGTGAAGGGGGCGCGAACACCGGGGAGCTGTTTTTT,CASREGGANTGELFF
TRBV7-9,TRBJ2-7,few,-,TGTGCCAGCAGCTTAGGGACGATGTCCTACGAGCAGTACTTC,CASSLGTMSYEQYF
TRBV28,TRBJ1-1,few,-,TGTGCCAGCAGTCCGCCCGGGGAGGTGACTGAAGCTTTCTTT,CASSPPGEVTEAFF
TRBV9,TRBJ2-5,-,TRBD2,TGTGCCAGCAGCCCCCGACCGGGACTAGCGAACCAAGAGACCCAGTACTTC,CASSPRPGLANQETQYF
TRBV19,TRBJ1-4,few,-,TGTGCCAGTAGTCCTCAGGGTTCAACTAATGAAAAACTGTTTTTT,CASSPQGSTNEKLFF
TRBV6-1,TRBJ1-1,many,-,TGTGCCAGCAGGGTCGCCGGGACACAGAACACTGAAGCTTTCTTT,CASRVAGTQNTEAFF
TRBV2,TRBJ2-3,many,-,TGTGCCAGCAGTGCGCAGGCGAGGCCCCCAGATACGCAGTATTTT,CASSAQARPPDTQYF
TRBV6-2/TRBV6-3,TRBJ1-1,many,TRBD1,TGTGCCAGCAGTTACTCGAACCGACAGGGGGCAACTGAAGCTTTCTTT,CASSYSNRQGATEAFF
TRBV5-1,TRBJ1-1,many,TRBD1,TGTGCCAGCAGTTTCCGGACAGGGGGGAACACTGAAGCTTTCTTT,CASSFRTGGNTEAFF
TRBV6-1,TRBJ2-7,many,TRBD2,TGTGCCAGCAGTGAAGGACTAGCGGGGGGGGTACCGTACGAGCAGTACTTC,CASSEGLAGGVPYEQYF
TRBV7-3,TRBJ1-2,many,TRBD1,TGTGCCAGCAGCTTGCTCCCGACAGGGGATAGTTATGGCTACACCTTC,CASSLLPTGDSYGYTF
TRBV4-1,TRBJ2-1,-,TRBD1,TGCGCCAGCAGCCAGCCCGGGACAGGGAAACTCCTCTTC,CASSQPGTGKLLF
TRBV7-2,TRBJ2-3,-,TRBD2,TGTGCCAGCAGCTTTGCGACTAGCACTAGCACAGATACGCAGTATTTT,CASSFATSTSTDTQYF
TRBV6-1,TRBJ2-1,many,TRBD2,TGTGCCAGCAGTACTAGCGGGAGTTCATGGAATGAGCAGTTCTTC,CASSTSGSSWNEQFF
TRBV19,TRBJ1-1,few,-,TGTGCCAGTAGTATAGTTGGGGCTGAAGCTTTCTTT,CASSIVGAEAFF
TRBV18,TRBJ2-3,many,-,TGTGCCAGCTCACCAACCGCTTACGGCACAGATACGCAGTATTTT,CASSPTAYGTDTQYF
TRBV24-1,TRBJ2-1,-,-,TGTGCCACCAGTGATTCTACCGTCTCCTACAATGAGCAGTTCTTC,CATSDSTVSYNEQFF
TRBV20-1,TRBJ2-7,few,-,TGCAGTGCTAGTCAACAGCCCCTTTACTACGAGCAGTACTTC,CSASQQPLYYEQYF
TRBV13,TRBJ2-3,many,TRBD2,TGTGCCAGCAGCTCTCGGAGGGGGACTAGCGGGAGCACAGATACGCAGTATTTT,CASSSRRGTSGSTDTQYF
TRBV6-5,TRBJ2-3,few,-,TGTGCCAGCAGTCTACTTTCGGCTAGCACAGATACGCAGTATTTT,CASSLLSASTDTQYF
TRBV2,TRBJ1-2,many,-,TGTGCCAGCAGTGAACGTGGGCTTGGCTATGGCTACACCTTC,CASSERGLGYGYTF
TRBV24-1,TRBJ2-5,many,-,TGTGCCACCAGTGATTTACCGGGGGAGACCCAGTACTTC,CATSDLPGETQYF
TRBV7-9,TRBJ1-6,many,TRBD1,TGTGCCAGCAGCTTGGATTCCGGGACAGTTAATTCACCCCTCCACTTT,CASSLDSGTVNSPLHF
TRBV9,TRBJ2-2,few,-,TGTGCCAGCAGCGAAGGAGGAACCGGGGAGCTGTTTTTT,CASSEGGTGELFF
TRBV10-3,TRBJ2-6,few,TRBD1,TGTGCCATCAGTGAACAGGGGGCCCCTGGGGCCAACGTCCTGACTTTC,CAISEQGAPGANVLTF
TRBV27,TRBJ1-4,few,TRBD1,TGTGCCAGCAGTCGCAGGATGCCAGGGGACAGCGGGGGGCCCAGACTGTTTTTT,CASSRRMPGDSGGPRLFF
TRBV19,TRBJ2-1,-,TRBD1,TGTGCCAGTAGGGGGGACAGGTACAATGAGCAGTTCTTC,CASRGDRYNEQFF
TRBV6-5,TRBJ2-7,many,-,TGTGCCAGCAGTTACTCGATCCGCCCCGGGGAGCAGTACTTC,CASSYSIRPGEQYF
TRBV27,TRBJ1-2,many,TRBD1,TGTGCCAGCAGTTTATCCGAGGGGGCAGGGGGCTACACCTTC,CASSLSEGAGGYTF
TRBV7-8,TRBJ2-6,-,-,TGTGCCAGCAGCCCGATTGAGGCACGTGGGGCCAACGTCCTGACTTTC,CASSPIEARGANVLTF
TRBV12-3/TRBV12-4,TRBJ1-3,many,-,TGTGCCAGCAGGATACGAGCTGGAAACACCATATATTTT,CASRIRAGNTIYF
TRBV4-1,TRBJ2-2,-,-,TGCGCCAGCAGCCAATGGTCTGTCTCGAACACCGGGGAGCTGTTTTTT,CASSQWSVSNTGELFF
TRBV20-1,TRBJ1-5,many,TRBD1,TGCAGTGTTACGACAGGGGTGGATCAGCCCCAGCATTTT,CSVTTGVDQPQHF
TRBV28,TRBJ2-5,many,TRBD1,TGTGCCAGCAGTGTCGACAGGGCAGGGTACCAAGAGACCCAGTACTTC,CASSVDRAGYQETQYF
TRBV20-1,TRBJ1-1,many,-,TGCAGTGCTAGCCCAGGGAACACTGAAGCTTTCTTT,CSASPGNTEAFF
TRBV2,TRBJ2-5,many,-,TGTGCCAGTACCTTGGGGGTATTAGAAGAGACCCAGTACTTC,CASTLGVLEETQYF
TRBV2,TRBJ2-7,-,-,TGTGCCAGCAGTGGGGAGTACGGCTCCTACGAGCAGTACTTC,CASSGEYGSYEQYF
TRBV5-6,TRBJ2-1,few,-,TGTGCCAGCAGCTTGGAGGTGGGGGGCTTCGCGGGACTCATACAGTATGACTACAATGAGCAGTTCTTC,CASSLEVGGFAGLIQYDYNEQFF
TRBV9,TRBJ2-3,-,-,TGTGCCAGCAGCGAGACGGACACTTACACAGATACGCAGTATTTT,CASSETDTYTDTQYF
TRBV13,TRBJ2-1,many,-,TGTGCCAGCAGCTTATACCTCAGGCAATCCGGGAGATCCTACAATGAGCAGTTCTTC,CASSLYLRQSGRSYNEQFF
TRBV19,TRBJ2-2,few,-,TGTGCCAGTACCGCACGCCAGGGTAGGGTGGCCACCGGGGAGCTGTTTTTT,CASTARQGRVATGELFF
TRBV7-9,TRBJ2-7,-,-,TGTGCCAGCAGCTCCCGACAGAACTCCTACGAGCAGTACTTC,CASSSRQNSYEQYF
TRBV2,TRBJ2-2,-,TRBD2,TGTGCCAGCGGGGGGGGGGGACTAGCGGGGACCGGGGAGCTGTTTTTT,CASGGGGLAGTGELFF
TRBV24-1,TRBJ1-4,-,-,TGTGCCACCAGTGATCCGGGACCAGGATATGAAAAACTGTTTTTT,CATSDPGPGYEKLFF
TRBV7-9,TRBJ2-1,-,TRBD2,TGTGCCAGCAGCCCCCAACGCGGACTAGCTGACATCTACAATGAGCAGTTCTTC,CASSPQRGLADIYNEQFF
TRBV28,TRBJ1-4,few,TRBD1,TGTGCCAGCAGTTCGGCAGGGGGCGGAGAGAGACTGTTTTTT,CASSSAGGGERLFF
TRBV27,TRBJ2-3,many,TRBD2,TGTGCCAGCAGTGGGACACTAGCGGGACGTCTTAATTTGGCGTCAGATACGCAGTATTTT,CASSGTLAGRLNLASDTQYF
TRBV24-1,TRBJ2-1,-,TRBD2,TGTGCCACCAGTGATTTGACTAGCGGGAAGAATGAGCAGTTCTTC,CATSDLTSGKNEQFF